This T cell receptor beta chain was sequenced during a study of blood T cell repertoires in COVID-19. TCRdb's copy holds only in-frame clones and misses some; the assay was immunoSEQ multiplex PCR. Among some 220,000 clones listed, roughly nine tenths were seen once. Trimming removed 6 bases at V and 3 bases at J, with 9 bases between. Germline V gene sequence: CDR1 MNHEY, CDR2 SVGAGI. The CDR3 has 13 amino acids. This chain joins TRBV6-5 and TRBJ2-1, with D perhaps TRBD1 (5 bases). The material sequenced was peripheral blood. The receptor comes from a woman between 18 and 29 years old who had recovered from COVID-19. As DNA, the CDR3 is TGTGCCAGCAGGCCGGACAACTACAATGAGCAGTTCTTC. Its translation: CASRPDNYNEQFF.